The subject of this entry is one T cell receptor beta chain. These data originate in a study of blood T cells in healthy people across ages. Unmatched junction bases numbered 6, after V lost 5 bases and J lost 7 bases. The CDR3 contains 14 residues. The germline V gene encodes CDR1 MNHEY and CDR2 SVGAGI. A second about 6 to 12 cycle PCR used barcoded and J-beta primers. One entry per CDR3 protein, called by TCRdb with MiXCR from the 5' RACE reads. The data contain fewer than 1.5 million distinct CDR3 sequences, 35% to 45% of them seen just once; the ten biggest clones take up approximately 7.9%. The sample consisted of blood. The receptor's source is a woman aged 18-29 years in good health. The chain recombines TRBV6-5 with TRBJ2-1, with TRBD2 matching 9 bases. For the CDR3, the DNA is TGTGCCAGCAGTGCGGGAGGGTCGGTGAATGAGCAGTTCTTC. Residues: CASSAGGSVNEQFF.